Presented here are 23 T cell receptor beta chains from one specimen sequenced in a study of neurological immune-mediated disorders. From the 5' RACE reads, TCRdb called clonotypes with MiXCR, one entry per CDR3 protein. The sample has tens of thousands of distinct CDR3 sequences, roughly a tenth seen once. As for time point: longitudinal time-point 1 (baseline). The sample was PBMCs. The origin of the receptors is a male donor with HTLV-1-associated myelopathy (HAM/TSP).

This clonotype was observed many times. V usage is TRBV3-1 and J usage is TRBJ1-3; D is ambiguous. Germline V gives CDR1 LGHDT, CDR2 YNNKEL (reference sequence). This CDR3 is built from 15 residues. Trimming stripped 5 bases from V and 0 bases from J, with 11 bases between. CDR3 in amino acids: CASSFGGISGNTIYF. CDR3 DNA: TGTGCCAGCAGCTTCGGCGGGATCTCTGGAAACACCATATATTTT.

This clonotype was picked up many times. The gene calls are TRBV20-1 and TRBJ2-3; unclear D gene. The germline CDR1 and CDR2 sequences are DFQATT and SNEGSKA (reference sequence). The CDR3 extends over 11 amino acids. The V end lost 3 bases, the J end lost 4 bases, and 5 bases lay between the germline ends. DNA of the CDR3: TGCAGTGCTAGGGAAGCAGATACGCAGTATTTT. Its translation is CSAREADTQYF.

CDR3 in DNA: TGTGCCAGCAGCGACTCAGGGGGTGAACAGCCCCAGCATTTT. This sequence encodes CASSDSGGEQPQHF. V usage is TRBV5-6 and J usage is TRBJ1-5, with TRBD1 identical over 7 bases. J was trimmed by 7 bases and V by 4 bases; bases with no gene match: 8. The CDR3 is made up of 14 amino acids. CDR1 SGHDT and CDR2 YYEEEE come from the germline V gene.

This clonotype was detected many times. The rearrangement uses TRBV7-2 and TRBJ1-6; D uncertain. Per the germline V gene, CDR1 is SGHTA and CDR2 is FQGNSA. V lost 1 base to trimming and J lost 8 bases, with 12 bases between them. The CDR3 loop spans 15 amino acids. The CDR3 nucleotides are TGTGCCAGCAGCTTAGTATCAGTCGGTGATTCACCCCTCCACTTT. Translation: CASSLVSVGDSPLHF.

About this clonotype: Relative to the germline gene, one junction end is altered; a read error may explain this. V is TRBV5-6 and J is TRBJ1-6; 7 nucleotides line up with TRBD1. Germline lookup yields CDR1 SGHDT and CDR2 YYEEEE. The CDR3 length is 13 residues. CDR3 nucleotides: TGTGCCAGCAGCTGGCAGGGGGGCTCACCCCTCCACTTC. It is translated as CASSWQGGSPLHF.

This clonotype was found many times. The chain recombines TRBV20-1 with TRBJ2-3, with TRBD2 matching over 9 bases. The germline gives CDR1 DFQATT, CDR2 SNEGSKA (reference sequence). V lost 5 bases, J lost 0 bases, and 12 bases stayed unmatched. The CDR3 is 17 amino acids. CDR3 nucleotide sequence: TGCAGTGCTTCCGACGCCCTGACTAGCGGAAGCACAGATACGCAGTATTTT. It codes for CSASDALTSGSTDTQYF.

This clonotype occurred many times. The chain combines TRBV5-1 with TRBJ2-3; D is ambiguous. Germline CDR1 is SGHRS and CDR2 is YFSETQ. The CDR3 runs 12 residues. V was trimmed by 7 bases and J by 5 bases, leaving 11 bases between them. Here the CDR3 reads CASAWGLDTQYF. The CDR3 region has the DNA TGCGCCAGCGCTTGGGGTTTAGATACGCAGTATTTT.

This clonotype was seen repeatedly, ten times or more. The chain uses TRBV29-1 and TRBJ2-1; TRBD1 aligns across 9 bases. Trimming removed 4 bases from V and 5 bases from J; junction bases left unmatched: 6. The CDR3 is 14 residues long. Germline assignment: CDR1 SQVTM and CDR2 ANQGSEA. This chain's CDR3 is CSVVGDRDNNEQFF. CDR3 nucleotides: TGCAGCGTTGTAGGGGACAGGGATAACAATGAGCAGTTCTTC.

This clonotype has at least ten counts. The J gene is TRBJ1-1, the V gene TRBV9; D possibly corresponds to TRBD1 (6 bases). CDR3 size: 14 residues. CDR1 is SGDLS and CDR2 is YYNGEE in the germline V gene. The V end lost 0 bases, the J end lost 6 bases, and 12 bases lay between the germline ends. For the CDR3, the DNA is TGTGCCAGCAGCGTAGAAACAGGGTTCGCTGAAGCTTTCTTT. This translates into CASSVETGFAEAFF.

This clonotype was detected ten times or more. The chain uses TRBV15 and TRBJ1-4; D ambiguous. The CDR3 has 16 amino acids. V was pared by 1 base and J by 2 bases, with 11 bases between. Germline V CDR1 and CDR2: LNHNV, YYDKDF (reference sequence). The DNA for the CDR3 is TGTGCCACCAGCAGAGGTTTAGACTCCACTAATGAAAAACTGTTTTTT. The encoded protein is CATSRGLDSTNEKLFF.

This clonotype was counted at least ten times. The CDR3 sequence is CASSQTSGAYNEQFF. The CDR3 nucleotides are TGTGCCAGCAGCCAGACTAGCGGGGCCTACAATGAGCAGTTCTTC. The chain joins TRBV7-2 to TRBJ2-1; 11 bases agree with TRBD2. CDR3 length: 15 residues. Trimming at V came to 5 bases and at J to 2 bases, leaving 2 bases not matched to a gene. Germline V gene sequence: CDR1 SGHTA, CDR2 FQGNSA.

This clonotype was detected ten times or more. V is TRBV20-1 and J is TRBJ1-5; D perhaps matches TRBD1 (5 bases). The CDR3 is 17 residues long. Germline-derived CDR1 and CDR2 are DFQATT and SNEGSKA (reference sequence). V lost 6 bases and J 2 bases, leaving 23 bases between the germline ends. The CDR3 is CSARPGKEGVGNQPQHF. The CDR3, as DNA: TGCAGTGCCCGCCCGGGAAAAGAAGGGGTTGGCAATCAGCCCCAGCATTTT.

This clonotype was found many times. The rearrangement joins TRBV7-2 to TRBJ2-6; tentative D call: TRBD1 (5 bases). With 1 base removed from V and 1 base from J, the gap between germline ends came to 11 bases. CDR3 length equals 17 residues. The V gene's germline CDR1 is SGHTA and CDR2 FQGNSA. The CDR3 DNA sequence: TGTGCCAGCAGCTTAGATGGCAGGGAATCTGGGGCCAACGTCCTGACTTTC. Translating gives CASSLDGRESGANVLTF.

This clonotype was recorded at least ten times. The V gene is TRBV6-5, the J gene TRBJ2-3; tentative D call: TRBD1 (5 bases). This CDR3 comprises 15 residues. The germline V gene encodes CDR1 MNHEY and CDR2 SVGAGI. The V end was cut by 5 bases, the J end by 2 bases, with 14 bases between. DNA for the CDR3: TGTGCCAGCAGTCCAGCAGGGCGCCCCACAGATACGCAGTATTTT. Protein sequence: CASSPAGRPTDTQYF.

This clonotype was counted between two and nine times. CDR3 sequence: CASSSQGRGSSYEQYF. In DNA, the CDR3 is TGCGCCAGCAGCTCCCAGGGGCGGGGGAGCTCCTACGAGCAGTACTTC. The chain uses TRBV5-1 and TRBJ2-7, with D maybe TRBD2 (7 bases). CDR3 length equals 16 residues. The germline V and J ends were trimmed by 3 bases and 0 bases, with 16 bases remaining between them. CDR1 and CDR2 from the germline V gene are SGHRS and YFSETQ.

This clonotype was found many times. V usage is TRBV12-3 or TRBV12-4 and J usage is TRBJ1-6; D might be TRBD1 (6 bases). Trimming cost V 6 bases and J 6 bases, with 15 bases left between them. The CDR3 consists of 15 residues. The DNA of the CDR3 is TGTGCCAGCAGATACACAGGGTCTTCTAATTCACCCCTCCACTTT. This sequence encodes CASRYTGSSNSPLHF.

To note about this clonotype: A much larger clone differs from this one at a single base, so this may be a read error. The chain has TRBV7-6 and TRBJ2-3; maybe TRBD2 (7 bases). Germline CDR1 reads SGHVS; CDR2 reads FNYEAQ. This CDR3 comprises 18 residues. CDR3 DNA: TGTACCAGCAGCCAGGCGGGTGGTGGGGGGGCCGGCACAGATACGCAGTATTTT. It translates to CTSSQAGGGGAGTDTQYF.

This clonotype occurred many times. The chain is built from TRBV28 and TRBJ1-6, with D maybe TRBD1 (6 bases). Trimming removed 6 bases from V and 16 bases from J, with 16 bases in between. CDR3 length equals 12 residues. Germline V CDR1 and CDR2: MDHEN, SYDVKM. This chain's CDR3 is CASRQTGTRLHF. CDR3 in DNA: TGTGCCAGCAGGCAGACCGGGACAAGGCTCCACTTT.

Many counts were recorded for this clonotype. The chain is built from TRBV7-9 and TRBJ2-3; 9 nucleotides agree with TRBD2. The germline V gene encodes CDR1 SEHNR and CDR2 FQNEAQ (reference sequence). V shed 1 base, J shed 0 bases, and the junction held 2 bases outside the gene matches. The CDR3 length is 16 residues. DNA for the CDR3: TGTGCCAGCAGCTTAGACGCGGGGGGGAGCACAGATACGCAGTATTTT. Protein product: CASSLDAGGSTDTQYF.

This clonotype was recorded at least ten times. The chain employs TRBV20-1 and TRBJ2-1; TRBD2 matches at 9 bases. CDR1 and CDR2 from the germline V gene are DFQATT and SNEGSKA (reference sequence). The CDR3 covers 13 residues. The V segment lost 6 bases and the J segment 7 bases; nucleotides outside the gene matches: 7. CDR3 amino acids: CSARTSAINEQFF. The CDR3 DNA reads TGCAGTGCGAGGACTAGCGCCATTAATGAGCAGTTCTTC.

This clonotype occurred many times. This chain uses TRBV6-5 with TRBJ1-3; the D gene is possibly TRBD1 (5 bases). Germline V gene sequence: CDR1 MNHEY, CDR2 SVGAGI. CDR3 length: 16 residues. Trimming shortened V by 6 bases and J by 5 bases, and 20 bases separated the two germline ends. The CDR3 DNA reads TGTGCCAGCAGGACGACAGCGGGGGGATTTCGAAACACCATATATTTT. The encoded protein is CASRTTAGGFRNTIYF.

The chain carries TRBV15 and TRBJ2-3; the D gene is possibly TRBD2 (6 bases). CDR3 size: 17 residues. From germline, CDR1 is LNHNV and CDR2 YYDKDF (reference sequence). With 1 base removed from V and 3 bases from J, the gap between germline ends came to 17 bases. For the CDR3, the DNA is TGTGCCACCAGCAGAGGTCATGGGACTCTTGGGACAGATACGCAGTATTTT. Translating it yields CATSRGHGTLGTDTQYF.

In its sample, this clonotype was seen a few times. This chain links TRBV28 with TRBJ1-4, with D maybe TRBD1 (6 bases). Per germline, CDR1 MDHEN and CDR2 SYDVKM. This CDR3 has 13 residues. Trimming stripped 3 bases from V and 8 bases from J, with 10 bases between. Here the CDR3 DNA reads TGTGCCAGCAGTTTTGGACAGAGAGAAAAACTGTTTTTT. Amino acid sequence: CASSFGQREKLFF.